The following is a T cell receptor (beta chain) sequence with its context. The data stem from a study of blood T cell repertoires in COVID-19. TCRdb's table, derived via immunoSEQ multiplex PCR, lists solely in-frame clones and lacks some. The data hold more than 200,000 clones, with under 90% observed a single time. From germline, CDR1 is MDHEN and CDR2 SYDVKM. V lost 3 bases, J lost 11 bases, and 3 bases stayed unmatched. The CDR3 runs 11 residues. The chain couples TRBV28 to TRBJ1-1, with 7 bases fitting TRBD1. This receptor was identified in a woman aged 40 to 50 with active or convalescent COVID-19. The sequenced sample consisted of peripheral blood. CDR3 nucleotide sequence: TGTGCCAGCAGTTTGACAGGGCTGGCTTTCTTT. It yields the protein CASSLTGLAFF.